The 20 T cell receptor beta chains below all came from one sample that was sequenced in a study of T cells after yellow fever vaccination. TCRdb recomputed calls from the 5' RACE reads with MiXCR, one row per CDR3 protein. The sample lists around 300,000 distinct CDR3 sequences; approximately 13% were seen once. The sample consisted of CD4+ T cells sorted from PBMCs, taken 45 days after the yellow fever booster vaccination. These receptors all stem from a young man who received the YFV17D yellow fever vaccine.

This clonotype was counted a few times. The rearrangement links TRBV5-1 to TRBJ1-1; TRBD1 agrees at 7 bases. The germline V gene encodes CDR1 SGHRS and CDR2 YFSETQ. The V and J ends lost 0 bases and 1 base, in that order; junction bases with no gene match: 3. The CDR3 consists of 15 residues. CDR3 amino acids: CASSLGDSSNTEAFF. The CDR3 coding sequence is TGCGCCAGCAGCTTGGGGGACAGCTCGAACACTGAAGCTTTCTTT.

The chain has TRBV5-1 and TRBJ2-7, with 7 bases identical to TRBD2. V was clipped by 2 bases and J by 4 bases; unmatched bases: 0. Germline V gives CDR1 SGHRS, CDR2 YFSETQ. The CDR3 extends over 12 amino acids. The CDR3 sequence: CASSFSGYEQYF. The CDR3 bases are TGCGCCAGCAGCTTTAGCGGGTACGAGCAGTACTTC.

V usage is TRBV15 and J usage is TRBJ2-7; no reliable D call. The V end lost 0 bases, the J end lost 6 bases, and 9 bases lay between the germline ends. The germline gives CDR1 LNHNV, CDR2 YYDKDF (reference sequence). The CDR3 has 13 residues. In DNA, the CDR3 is TGTGCCACCAGCAGAGATGCGGACCCCGAGCAGTACTTC. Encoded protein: CATSRDADPEQYF. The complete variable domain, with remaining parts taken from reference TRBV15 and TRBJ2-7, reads DAMVIQNPRYQVTQFGKPVTLSCSQTLNHNVMYWYQQKSSQAPKLLFHYYDKDFNNEADTPDNFQSRRPNTSFCFLDIRSPGLGDTAMYLCATSRDADPEQYFGPGTRLTVT.

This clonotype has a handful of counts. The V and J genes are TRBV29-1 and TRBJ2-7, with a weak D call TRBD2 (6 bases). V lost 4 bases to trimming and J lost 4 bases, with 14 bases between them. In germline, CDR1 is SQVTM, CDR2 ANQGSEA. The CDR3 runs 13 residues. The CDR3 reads CSVVRVGGYEQYF. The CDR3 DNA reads TGCAGCGTTGTCAGGGTCGGAGGGTACGAGCAGTACTTC.

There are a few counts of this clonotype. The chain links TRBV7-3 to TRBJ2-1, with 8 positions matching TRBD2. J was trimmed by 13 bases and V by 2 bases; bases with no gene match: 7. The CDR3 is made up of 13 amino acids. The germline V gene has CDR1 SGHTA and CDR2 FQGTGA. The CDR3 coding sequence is TGTGCCAGCAGCTTATCGCCTAGCGGGCCCCAGTTCTTC. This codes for CASSLSPSGPQFF.

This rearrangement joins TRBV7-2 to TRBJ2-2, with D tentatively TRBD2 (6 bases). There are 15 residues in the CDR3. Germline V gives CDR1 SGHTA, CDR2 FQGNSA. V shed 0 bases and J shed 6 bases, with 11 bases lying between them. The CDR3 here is CASSLAREYAGELFF. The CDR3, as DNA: TGTGCCAGCAGCTTAGCCCGGGAGTACGCCGGGGAGCTGTTTTTT.

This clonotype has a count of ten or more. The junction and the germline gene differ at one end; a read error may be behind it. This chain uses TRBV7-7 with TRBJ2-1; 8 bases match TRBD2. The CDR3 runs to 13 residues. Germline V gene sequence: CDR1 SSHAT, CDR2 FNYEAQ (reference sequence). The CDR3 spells CASSPGLGNEQFF. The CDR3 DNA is TGTGCTAGCAGCCCGGGACTAGGGAATGAGCAGTTCTTC.

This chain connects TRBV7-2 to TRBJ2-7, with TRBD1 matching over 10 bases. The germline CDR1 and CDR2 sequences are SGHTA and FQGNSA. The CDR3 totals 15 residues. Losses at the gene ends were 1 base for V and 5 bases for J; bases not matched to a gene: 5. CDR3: CASSLGRTGGDEQYF. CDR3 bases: TGTGCCAGCAGCTTAGGCCGGACAGGGGGTGACGAGCAGTACTTC.

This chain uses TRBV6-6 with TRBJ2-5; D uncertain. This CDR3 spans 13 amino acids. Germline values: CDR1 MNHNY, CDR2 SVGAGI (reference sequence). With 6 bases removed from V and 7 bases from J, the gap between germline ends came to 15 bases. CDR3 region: CASSEPESLTQYF. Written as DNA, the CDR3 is TGTGCCAGCAGCGAGCCCGAAAGTTTGACCCAGTACTTC.

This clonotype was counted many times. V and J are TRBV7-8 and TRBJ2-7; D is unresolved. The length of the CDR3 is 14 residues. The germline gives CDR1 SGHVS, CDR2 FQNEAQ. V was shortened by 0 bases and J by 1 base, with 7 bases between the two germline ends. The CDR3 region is CASSLADGSYEQYF. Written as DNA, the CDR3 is TGTGCCAGCAGCTTAGCAGACGGGTCCTACGAGCAGTACTTC.

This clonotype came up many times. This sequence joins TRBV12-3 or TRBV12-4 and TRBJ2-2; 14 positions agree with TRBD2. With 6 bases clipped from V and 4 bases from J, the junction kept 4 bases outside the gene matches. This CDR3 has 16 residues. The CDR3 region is CASRSGLAGGTGELFF. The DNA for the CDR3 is TGTGCCAGCAGAAGTGGACTAGCGGGAGGCACCGGGGAGCTGTTTTTT.

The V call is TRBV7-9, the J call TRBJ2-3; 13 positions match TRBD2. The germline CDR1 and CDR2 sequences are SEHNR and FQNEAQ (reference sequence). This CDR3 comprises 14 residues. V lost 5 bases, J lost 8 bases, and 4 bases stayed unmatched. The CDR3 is CASSELAGGGTQYF. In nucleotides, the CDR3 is TGTGCCAGCAGCGAACTAGCGGGAGGGGGTACGCAGTATTTT.

Here the CDR3 reads CASSVAQGKETQYF. CDR3 DNA sequence: TGTGCCAGCAGCGTAGCACAGGGGAAAGAGACCCAGTACTTC. The rearrangement links TRBV9 to TRBJ2-5; 7 bases are shared with TRBD1. With V trimmed by 0 bases and J by 3 bases, 2 bases remained unmatched. This CDR3 is built from 14 residues. The germline gives CDR1 SGDLS, CDR2 YYNGEE.

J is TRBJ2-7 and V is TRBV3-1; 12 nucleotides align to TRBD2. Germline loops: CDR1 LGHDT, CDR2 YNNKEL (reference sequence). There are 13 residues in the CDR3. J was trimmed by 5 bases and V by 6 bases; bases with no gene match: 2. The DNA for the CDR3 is TGTGCCAGCAGGCTAGCGGGGGGGAACGAGCAGTACTTC. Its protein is CASRLAGGNEQYF.

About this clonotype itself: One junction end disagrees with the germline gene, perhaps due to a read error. The CDR3 here is CSVEDWQGGSHEQYF. The CDR3 DNA reads TGCAGCGTTGAAGATTGGCAGGGAGGCTCCCACGAGCAGTACTTC. The gene calls are TRBV29-1 and TRBJ2-7, with D possibly matching TRBD2 (6 bases). The germline CDR1 and CDR2 sequences are SQVTM and ANQGSEA. The CDR3 has 15 residues.

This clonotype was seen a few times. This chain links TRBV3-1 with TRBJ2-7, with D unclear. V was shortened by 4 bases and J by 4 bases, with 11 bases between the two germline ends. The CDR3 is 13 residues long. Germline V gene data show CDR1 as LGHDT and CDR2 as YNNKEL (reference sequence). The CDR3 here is CASSPKRNYEQYF. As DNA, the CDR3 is TGTGCCAGCAGCCCCAAGAGGAATTACGAGCAGTACTTC.

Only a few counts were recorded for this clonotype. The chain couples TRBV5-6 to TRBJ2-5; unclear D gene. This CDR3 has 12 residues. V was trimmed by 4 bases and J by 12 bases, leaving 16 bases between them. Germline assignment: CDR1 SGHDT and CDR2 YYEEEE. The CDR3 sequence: CASSTGRGSKYF. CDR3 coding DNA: TGTGCCAGCAGCACCGGACGAGGCTCAAAGTACTTC.

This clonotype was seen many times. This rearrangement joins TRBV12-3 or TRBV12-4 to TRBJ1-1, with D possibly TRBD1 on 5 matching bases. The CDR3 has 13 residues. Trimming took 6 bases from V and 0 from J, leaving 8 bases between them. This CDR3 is CASSSTVNTEAFF. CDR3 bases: TGTGCCAGCAGCTCGACAGTGAACACTGAAGCTTTCTTT.

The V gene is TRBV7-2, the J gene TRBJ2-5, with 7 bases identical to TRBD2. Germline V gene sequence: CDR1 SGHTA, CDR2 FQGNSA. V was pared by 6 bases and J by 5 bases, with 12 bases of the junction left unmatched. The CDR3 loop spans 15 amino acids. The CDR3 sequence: CASSYGGWVHETQYF. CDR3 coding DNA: TGTGCCAGCAGTTACGGGGGGTGGGTACATGAGACCCAGTACTTC. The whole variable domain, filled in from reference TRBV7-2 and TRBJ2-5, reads GAGVSQSPSNKVTEKGKDVELRCDPISGHTALYWYRQSLGQGLEFLIYFQGNSAPDKSGLPSDRFSAERTGGSVSTLTIQRTQQEDSAVYLCASSYGGWVHETQYFGPGTRLLVL.

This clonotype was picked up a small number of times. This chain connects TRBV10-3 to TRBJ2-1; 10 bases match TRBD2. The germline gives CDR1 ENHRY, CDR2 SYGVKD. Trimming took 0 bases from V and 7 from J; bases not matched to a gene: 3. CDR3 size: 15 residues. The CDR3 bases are TGTGCCATCAGTGAGTCGGCTAGCGGGAGTAATGAGCAGTTCTTC. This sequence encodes CAISESASGSNEQFF.